This record concerns one T cell receptor (beta chain) sequence. Germline CDR1 is WSHSY and CDR2 is SAAADI. V lost 7 bases and J lost 3; bases outside the gene matches: 6. This CDR3 has 14 residues. This record belongs to a study of T cell responses to AZD1222 COVID-19 vaccine. Sequencing was performed with immunoSEQ multiplex PCR; in TCRdb, only in-frame clones are kept and a portion is missing. Here the sample spans about 76,000 clones, 90% being singletons. The TCR was taken from an adult in good health. This rearrangement joins TRBV10-2 to TRBJ2-7; 10 bases match TRBD1. Sequenced here: peripheral blood, sampled on day 0 of AZD1222 vaccination. CDR3 sequence (DNA): TGCGCCAGCATGACGGACAGGGGGTACTACGAGCAGTACTTC. This codes for CASMTDRGYYEQYF.